The rows below give T cell receptor beta chains drawn from one sample of a study of blood T cell repertoires in COVID-19. The assay was immunoSEQ multiplex PCR, and TCRdb's table has in-frame clones only and misses some. The table lists 97,000 or so clones, roughly 82% of them singletons, with approximately 20% in the top ten. The sample consisted of peripheral blood. These receptor sequences come from an older man with acute or convalescent COVID-19. The CDR3 runs from the conserved cysteine through the conserved F or W. The order of the fields is V gene, CDR3 length, D gene, J gene, clone size, CDR3 DNA, CDR3 protein. D genes are given only for firm matches. Rows may omit the clone size; those that give it use once, few, many or a size class.

>TRBV5-1|15|TRBD1|TRBJ2-5|.
TGCGCCAGCAGCGCCCAACAGGGGCTCCAGGAGACCCAGTACTTC
CASSAQQGLQETQYF
>TRBV28|14|TRBD1|TRBJ1-5|.
TGTGCCAGCAGTCCGGACAGGGGGGATCAGCCCCAGCATTTT
CASSPDRGDQPQHF
>TRBV4-3|18|TRBD1|TRBJ1-6|.
TGCGCCAGCAGCCAATCCCCCCGGGACAGGGTAGCCAAATCACCCCTCCACTTT
CASSQSPRDRVAKSPLHF
>TRBV28|14|TRBD2|TRBJ2-7|.
TGTGCCAGCAGTTTACTCCCCGGGAGGAACGAGCAGTACTTC
CASSLLPGRNEQYF
>TRBV28|15|TRBD2|TRBJ2-1|.
TGTGCCAGCAGGTTAGGACTAGCGGGTCACAATGAGCAGTTCTTC
CASRLGLAGHNEQFF
>TRBV6-5|15|TRBD1|TRBJ2-1|.
TGTGCCAGCAGACCTTTGGGACAGGTCTTCAATGAGCAGTTCTTC
CASRPLGQVFNEQFF
>TRBV27|15|TRBD1|TRBJ1-2|once
TGTGCCAGCATTCCCAGACAGGGGGCTAACTATGGCTACACCTTC
CASIPRQGANYGYTF
>TRBV7-2|16|.|TRBJ1-2|.
TGTGCCAGCAGCTATGGAGGTGTGGCAGGTCACTATGGCTACACCTTC
CASSYGGVAGHYGYTF
>TRBV6-2/TRBV6-3|14|.|TRBJ1-1|.
TGTGCCAGCAGTCCCGGTGGAGGGGAGACTGAAGCTTTCTTT
CASSPGGGETEAFF
>TRBV27|14|.|TRBJ1-2|.
TGTGCCAGCAGCTCCCTGGGGGGGAGCTATGGCTACACCTTC
CASSSLGGSYGYTF
>TRBV7-9|15|.|TRBJ2-1|.
TGTGCCAGCAGCTTAGTGGGTACTAGCAACAATGAGCAGTTCTTC
CASSLVGTSNNEQFF
>TRBV7-8|16|TRBD2|TRBJ2-5|.
TGTGCCAGCAGCTTAGGACTAGCGGGAGTACAGGAGACCCAGTACTTC
CASSLGLAGVQETQYF
>TRBV27|18|.|TRBJ1-5|.
TGTGCCAGCAGTTTATGGGCTCCTTCCCCGGTGGGCAATCAGCCCCAGCATTTT
CASSLWAPSPVGNQPQHF
>TRBV4-1|16|.|TRBJ1-3|once
TGCGCCAGCAGCCAAGATCACTTTCACTCTGGAAACACCATATATTTT
CASSQDHFHSGNTIYF
>TRBV3-1/TRBV3-2|14|.|TRBJ2-5|.
TGTGCCAGCAGCCAAGCCAGCGGGTCGGAGACCCAGTACTTC
CASSQASGSETQYF
>TRBV19|14|TRBD1|TRBJ2-7|.
TGTGCCAGTGGAAGGACAGGTGGGACCTACGAGCAGTACTTC
CASGRTGGTYEQYF
>TRBV3-1/TRBV3-2|13|.|TRBJ1-5|.
TGTGCCAGCAGCCAAGGACGAGGGCAGCCCCAGCATTTT
CASSQGRGQPQHF
>TRBV19|18|TRBD1|TRBJ2-1|.
TGTGCCAGTAGTAGCGGTCGACAGGGGTCCCTCTCCTACAATGAGCAGTTCTTC
CASSSGRQGSLSYNEQFF
>TRBV18|15|.|TRBJ2-7|.
TGTGCCAGCTCACTCCAGCAGGGGCTCGAAAACGAGCAGTACTTC
CASSLQQGLENEQYF
>TRBV2|14|TRBD1|TRBJ1-6|many
TGTGCCAGCAAGGACAGGGTTGGCGGTTCACCCCTCCACTTT
CASKDRVGGSPLHF
>TRBV28|14|.|TRBJ1-1|once
TGTGCCAGCCCCGGCACAGGGCAGAACACTGAAGCTTTCTTT
CASPGTGQNTEAFF
>TRBV10-2|13|.|TRBJ2-5|.
TGCGCCAGCAGCGTAGGACAGAAAGAGACCCAGTACTTC
CASSVGQKETQYF
>TRBV6-5|12|.|TRBJ1-2|once
TGTGCCAGCAGCCCCCAGGGATATGGCTACACCTTC
CASSPQGYGYTF
>TRBV14|13|.|TRBJ1-1|.
TGTGCCAGCAGCCAAGATCTGACTACTGAAGCTTTCTTT
CASSQDLTTEAFF
>TRBV27|14|.|TRBJ2-7|.
.
CASSTSTGLYEQYF
>TRBV12-5|13|.|TRBJ1-1|.
TGTGCTAGTGGCCGAGGGTTGAACACTGAAGCTTTCTTT
CASGRGLNTEAFF
>TRBV4-3|15|.|TRBJ2-1|.
TGCGCCAGCAGCCAAGATTCGGGCAGGGGCAATGAGCAGTTCTTC
CASSQDSGRGNEQFF
>TRBV5-1|16|.|TRBJ2-2|.
TGCGCCAGCAGCTTGAAGATTGTAGGCCTAGCCGGGGAGCTGTTTTTT
CASSLKIVGLAGELFF
>TRBV18|16|TRBD2|TRBJ2-3|once
TGTGCCAGCTCTGCGTTCCGCCTAGCGGGCACAGATACGCAGTATTTT
CASSAFRLAGTDTQYF
>TRBV25-1|14|.|TRBJ2-5|.
TGTGCCAGCAGTGATAGGAGGGGGGGAGAGACCCAGTACTTC
CASSDRRGGETQYF
>TRBV6-5|15|.|TRBJ2-1|.
TGTGCCAGCAGTTACTTGACGGGGAAAAACAATGAGCAGTTCTTC
CASSYLTGKNNEQFF
>TRBV4-2|15|TRBD1|TRBJ2-1|few
TGTGCCAGCAGCCAAGAACAGGGGATGGAATTTGAGCAGTTCTTC
CASSQEQGMEFEQFF
>TRBV7-2|12|TRBD1|TRBJ2-2|.
TGTGCCAGCAGGGGGACAGGGGCCGAGCTGTTTTTT
CASRGTGAELFF
>TRBV11-2|12|.|TRBJ1-2|once
TGTGCCAGCAGCTTCGGACCGGGGAGCTACACCTTC
CASSFGPGSYTF
>TRBV2|15|TRBD2|TRBJ2-7|.
TGTGCCAGCAGTAGTACTAGCGGGGGACCCGACGAGCAGTACTTC
CASSSTSGGPDEQYF
>TRBV6-5|16|TRBD2|TRBJ2-7|.
TGTGCCAGCAGTTACGCGGATGTAGCGGGATCCAACGAGCAGTACTTC
CASSYADVAGSNEQYF
>TRBV7-2|14|.|TRBJ2-7|.
TGTGCCAGCAGCCCAGCGGTGGGAGCCTACGAGCAGTACTTC
CASSPAVGAYEQYF
>TRBV18|17|TRBD1|TRBJ1-3|many
TGTGCCAGCTCTCGGACAGGGGTCATCAGCTTTGAAAACACCATATATTTT
CASSRTGVISFENTIYF
>TRBV9|16|TRBD1|TRBJ1-6|.
TGTGCCAGCAGCGTAGGACAGGGAGGAAATAATTCACCCCTCCACTTT
CASSVGQGGNNSPLHF
>TRBV5-5|13|.|TRBJ1-3|once
TGTGCCAGCAGCTTGCCAGATGGAAACACCATATATTTT
CASSLPDGNTIYF
>TRBV18|16|TRBD1|TRBJ1-2|.
TGTGCCAGCTCACCAGACTCCGGGACAGGCTTCTATGGCTACACCTTC
CASSPDSGTGFYGYTF
>TRBV3-1/TRBV3-2|16|TRBD1|TRBJ1-2|once
TGTGCCAGCAGCCCCGGGACAGGGGGAGGTAACTATGGCTACACCTTC
CASSPGTGGGNYGYTF
>TRBV9|18|TRBD2|TRBJ2-1|.
TGTGCCAGCAGCGTAGTAGGTAGCGGGAGTCCCCCGTACAATGAGCAGTTCTTC
CASSVVGSGSPPYNEQFF
>TRBV28|13|.|TRBJ1-2|.
TGTGCCAGCAGTTTCCGGGGGTTTGGTGGCTACACCTTC
CASSFRGFGGYTF
>TRBV7-9|12|.|TRBJ1-1|.
TGTGCCAGCAGCCCCGGAGGAACTCGTGCTTTCTTT
CASSPGGTRAFF
>TRBV2|14|.|TRBJ1-1|.
TGTGCCAGCAGTGAAGCGGTCCGGTACACTGAAGCTTTCTTT
CASSEAVRYTEAFF
>TRBV5-1|15|.|TRBJ2-7|.
TGCGCCAGCAGCTTAACCGGGGAGACATACCACGAGCAGTACTTC
CASSLTGETYHEQYF
>TRBV11-2|14|.|TRBJ1-2|once
TGTGCCAGCAGCCTGGGAGACGCGCACTATGGCTACACCTTC
CASSLGDAHYGYTF
>TRBV7-2|14|TRBD1|TRBJ1-5|.
TGTGCCAGCAGCCCGGGACAGCTCAATCAGCCCCAGCATTTT
CASSPGQLNQPQHF
>TRBV27|14|.|TRBJ1-2|.
TGTGCCAGCAGTTTAGCCCCGGGTAGTCATGGCTACACCTTC
CASSLAPGSHGYTF
>TRBV5-1|15|TRBD1|TRBJ1-6|.
TGCGCCAGCAGTTTTCAGGGGGAAGGTAATTCACCCCTCCACTTT
CASSFQGEGNSPLHF
>TRBV7-2|15|.|TRBJ2-3|.
TGTGCCAGCAGCGCGGGACTCCTCGGGGAAGATACGCAGTATTTT
CASSAGLLGEDTQYF
>TRBV24-1|17|TRBD1|TRBJ1-5|.
TGTGCCACCAGTGATACGACAGGGAGCCTTTTCAATCAGCCCCAGCATTTT
CATSDTTGSLFNQPQHF
>TRBV30|14|TRBD1|TRBJ1-4|few
TGTGCCTGGAGTGACAGGGGCCGTGAGGAAAAACTGTTTTTT
CAWSDRGREEKLFF
>TRBV30|13|.|TRBJ1-4|.
TGTGCCTGGAGTTGGAGAGGTAATGAAAAACTGTTTTTT
CAWSWRGNEKLFF
>TRBV28|11|.|TRBJ1-1|few
TGTGCCAGCAGTCCCCGGAGGGAAGCTTTCTTT
CASSPRREAFF
>TRBV11-3|13|.|TRBJ2-5|.
TGTGCCAGCAGCCGGGACACCGAAGAGACCCAGTACTTC
CASSRDTEETQYF
>TRBV18|16|TRBD1|TRBJ1-2|few
TGTGCCAGCTCACCTTTCGGGTCGCAGGGGGCCGTTGGCTACACCTTC
CASSPFGSQGAVGYTF